The subject of this entry is one TCR beta chain. Its cognate antigen has yet to be identified. Base qualities are not recorded, but no much larger clone differs from it by a single base. This specimen comes from a study of Ad26.COV2.S vaccination and SARS-CoV-2 variants (dated by TCRdb to about 2021). As for the study more broadly: TCRbeta repertoire sequencing served as the tool for gauging how specific and how broad the SARS-CoV-2-reactive T cell receptors were following Ad26.COV2.S vaccination. The TCR-sequenced set comprised approximately 32 samples: about 19 Ad26.COV2.S vaccine recipients, 5 placebo recipients and 8 SARS-CoV-2 convalescent individuals. General conclusions and limits of the study: Vaccine and placebo recipients had comparable non-spike TCR breadth, which fits with the vaccine containing only spike. Higher spike-specific TCR breadth was observed in Ad26.COV2.S recipients than in placebo recipients (P = 0.0014). After vaccination, substantial breadth of spike-specific CD8+ and CD4+ T cell responses was reported. The authors noted that the TCR breadth and depth analyses may have underestimated total T cell responses.

Spanning cysteine to phenylalanine, the CDR3 consists of 15 amino acids. Only CDR3 DNA is held: 45 bases, read in frame from base 1. V and J lose 9 bases and 4 bases, and a span of 21 bases separates them. The germline V gene (reference sequence) provides CDR1 LNHDA and CDR2 SQIVND. The sample's time point label is to be understood as: individuals recovered from natural SARS-CoV-2 infection. The immunoSEQ Assay was used to sequence TCRbeta CDR3 regions. After extraction, genomic DNA underwent amplification by bias-controlled multiplex PCR, followed by high-throughput sequencing. Turning to the authors' computational methods: To quantify the absolute abundance of every unique TCRbeta CDR3 region, sequences were collapsed and filtered. Usable DNA was measured by amplifying reference genes present in all nucleated cells, and TCRbeta template counts were normalized to that usable DNA to estimate T cell fraction. Repertoire TCRs were annotated as SARS-CoV-2-specific by exact matching of V gene, CDR3 amino acid sequence and J gene to a known reactive TCR set. MIRA supplied the reference SARS-CoV-2 TCR set, which was filtered for enrichment in COVID-19-positive ImmuneCODE repertoires so that public or cross-reactive TCRs were removed. Based on the MIRA antigens, annotated TCRs were further analysed at the level of specific ORF or position within ORF. Breadth was defined as annotated unique rearrangements over total unique productive rearrangements; depth was the summed frequency of those rearrangements. Group comparisons of TCR breadth used two-sided Wilcoxon rank-sum tests. This is the immuneACCESS table as TCRdb keeps it, with only in-frame sequences that have V and J called. A part of the clones is gone; compared with another copy, unresolved V genes explain less than half, and the rest is unexplained. From that table come the V and J calls and clone size; the DNA was used to work out D and trimming. The sample table shows about 97,000 clones, and around 80% are seen once. The ten largest clones represent 15% to 20% of the sample.

The receptor's source is a human donor who had recovered from COVID-19. The input for sequencing was peripheral blood, taken after recovery from COVID-19. The V gene is TRBV19 and the J gene is TRBJ1-1; TRBD1 is a weak D gene call, 6 bases matching. The CDR3 is CASRRDNFATTEAFF. In nucleotides, the sequence is TGTGCCAGCCGTCGGGACAACTTTGCGACCACTGAAGCTTTCTTT. This CDR3, with the reference TRBV19 and TRBJ1-1 proteins standing in past its ends, gives the full variable domain DGGITQSPKYLFRKEGQNVTLSCEQNLNHDAMYWYRQDPGQGLRLIYYSQIVNDFQKGDIAEGYSVSREKKESFPLTVTSAQKNPTAFYLCASRRDNFATTEAFFGQGTRLTVV.